Each of the 9 T cell receptor beta chains below was sequenced from the same sample in a study of blood T cells in healthy people across ages. Using a J-beta primer mix together with a sample-barcoded 5' primer, a second PCR was run for roughly 6 to 11 cycles. TCRdb independently ran MiXCR on the 5' RACE reads; one entry per CDR3 protein. The table includes some 1.8 million distinct CDR3 sequences, around 40% detected once. The sequenced sample consisted of blood. The receptors here all came from a human donor in good health.

This chain joins TRBV7-9 and TRBJ2-1; D is tentatively TRBD1 or TRBD2 (6 bases each). V shed 2 bases and J shed 9 bases, with 11 bases lying between them. The CDR3 spans 13 residues. Germline loops: CDR1 SEHNR, CDR2 FQNEAQ (reference sequence). For the CDR3, the DNA is TGTGCCAGCAGCTTACGAGGGGGGAGTGAGCAGTTCTTC. As protein: CASSLRGGSEQFF.

Only a few counts were recorded for this clonotype. The junction departs from the called germline gene at one end, perhaps through a read error. The chain uses TRBV14 and TRBJ1-2; possible D gene TRBD1, 6 bases. CDR1 SGHDN and CDR2 FVKESK come from the germline V gene. CDR3 length: 16 amino acids. In nucleotides, the CDR3 is TGTGCCAGCAGCCCCTCAGTCGGGGGGCTCGGCTATGGCCACACCTTC. Protein product: CASSPSVGGLGYGHTF.

The sample holds a few counts of this clonotype. The V gene is TRBV7-2, the J gene TRBJ2-3; D unclear. Germline assignment: CDR1 SGHTA and CDR2 FQGNSA. The length of the CDR3 is 14 residues. V lost 3 bases and J 5 bases, leaving 12 bases between the germline ends. The CDR3 here is CASSFRLVGDTQYF. The CDR3 bases are TGTGCCAGCAGCTTCAGGCTAGTGGGAGATACGCAGTATTTT.

This clonotype was picked up a small number of times. The chain carries TRBV20-1 and TRBJ2-1; TRBD2 matches at 11 bases. The CDR3 runs 15 residues. Germline V CDR1 and CDR2: DFQATT, SNEGSKA (reference sequence). Trimming took 5 bases from V and 7 from J; bases not matched to a gene: 10. In DNA form, the CDR3 reads TGCAGTGCTCGATATAGCGGGGGGGCCGGGAATGAGCAGTTCTTC. Protein: CSARYSGGAGNEQFF.

About this clonotype: A junction end diverges from the germline sequence, so it may reflect a read error. The chain combines TRBV6-5 with TRBJ1-2, with D possibly matching TRBD1 (5 bases). CDR1 is MNHEY, CDR2 SVGAGI, per germline. This CDR3 region has 13 residues. CDR3 loop: CTSTDSPNYGYTF. The CDR3 nucleotides read TGTACCAGCACCGACAGTCCTAACTATGGCTACACCTTC.

The rearrangement links TRBV28 to TRBJ2-4; TRBD1 might be the D (6 bases). The germline V gene encodes CDR1 MDHEN and CDR2 SYDVKM. CDR3 length: 15 amino acids. V lost 4 bases to trimming and J lost 8 bases, with 18 bases between them. The CDR3 region is CASSSTGSGVYIQYF. Here the CDR3 DNA reads TGTGCCAGCAGTTCAACAGGGAGCGGTGTGTACATTCAGTACTTC.

The rearrangement joins TRBV4-2 to TRBJ1-1; D is unclear. Trimming left V 0 bases short and J 1 base short, with 9 bases between. The CDR3 spans 15 residues. Per germline, CDR1 LGHNA and CDR2 YNFKEQ. In DNA, the CDR3 is TGTGCCAGCAGCCAAGAAGGTCGCCCGAACACTGAAGCTTTCTTT. Its protein is CASSQEGRPNTEAFF.

The chain recombines TRBV6-6 with TRBJ2-1, with 9 bases that match TRBD1. CDR1 MNHNY and CDR2 SVGAGI come from the germline V gene (reference sequence). V shed 6 bases and J 4 bases; nucleotides not matched to a gene: 13. This CDR3 is built from 17 residues. The CDR3 region is CASSSAPGTGIYNEQFF. Here the CDR3 DNA reads TGTGCCAGCAGCTCAGCCCCTGGGACAGGGATATACAATGAGCAGTTCTTC.

This clonotype was counted only a few times. The rearrangement uses TRBV7-2 and TRBJ2-2; D is perhaps TRBD2 (5 bases). Trimming cost V 5 bases and J 5 bases, with 12 bases left between them. The germline gives CDR1 SGHTA, CDR2 FQGNSA. The CDR3 has 14 amino acids. The CDR3 nucleotides read TGTGCCAGCAGCAAGAGCACGGGGACCGGGGAGCTGTTTTTT. Amino acids: CASSKSTGTGELFF.